This T cell receptor beta chain was sequenced for a study of T cell clones after liver transplantation. The wider study: Three of eight recipients were HCV-positive; others had non-autoimmune, non-viral indications.

Study outcomes and limitations: The donor-reactive repertoire was only partly measurable in a couple of subjects, lacking donor cells. Graft donor-reactive T cells possibly entered the graft instead of undergoing deletion.

In its sample, this clone was seen once. The antigen remains undetermined. Trimming removed 5 bases from V and 3 bases from J; junction bases left unmatched: 7. This CDR3 is 14 amino acids long. CDR1 is MNHEY, CDR2 SVGAGI, per germline. Only in-frame clones appear in the TCRdb table, and some are missing; sequencing was by immunoSEQ multiplex PCR. The table records roughly 15,000 clones, nearly 95% of them present only once. Thawed unstimulated PBMCs were FACS-sorted by CD3, CD4 and CD8 into two populations. The chain uses TRBV6-5 and TRBJ2-7, with TRBD1 identical over 7 bases. The sequences come from CD8+ T cells from blood, collected before liver transplant. This TCR derives from a human donor who received a liver transplant. The CDR3 region is CASSQPRDSYEQYF. The CDR3 DNA is TGTGCCAGCAGTCAACCCCGGGACAGCTACGAGCAGTACTTC.